In its sample, the clone carrying this T cell receptor (beta chain) was seen many times. Its target is not known. This sample is drawn from a study of post-analysis software for immune sequencing data. Study as a whole: The study covered relapsing-remitting, secondary progressive and progressive-relapsing courses of multiple sclerosis. Regarding the study as a whole: By F measure, strong co-clustering occurred among samples prepared in the same batch. Multiple sclerosis was associated with a significant reduction in normalized Chao1 diversity relative to controls. Elevated frequency relative to controls characterized four to six TRBV segments in patients, TRBV5-6, TRBV5-1 and TRBV20-1 among them.

Included in the TCR beta cDNA libraries were unique molecular identifiers. From roughly 1 to 10 million T cells, 550,000 or so cDNA molecules were obtained. MiXCR, run by TCRdb on the PCR reads, gives a single entry per CDR3 protein. This table has about 500,000 distinct CDR3 sequences, approximately 46% appearing once. Germline CDR1 is MNHEY and CDR2 is SVGAGI. Trimming cost V 2 bases and J 3 bases, with 6 bases left between them. CDR3 length: 13 residues. The sequence was obtained from a girl aged 5 to 17 with multiple sclerosis. The chain couples TRBV6-5 to TRBJ2-3, with D possibly TRBD1 on 6 matching bases. The source material was blood. CDR3 in DNA: TGTGCCAGCAGTTACACAGGGACAGATACGCAGTATTTT. It yields the protein CASSYTGTDTQYF.